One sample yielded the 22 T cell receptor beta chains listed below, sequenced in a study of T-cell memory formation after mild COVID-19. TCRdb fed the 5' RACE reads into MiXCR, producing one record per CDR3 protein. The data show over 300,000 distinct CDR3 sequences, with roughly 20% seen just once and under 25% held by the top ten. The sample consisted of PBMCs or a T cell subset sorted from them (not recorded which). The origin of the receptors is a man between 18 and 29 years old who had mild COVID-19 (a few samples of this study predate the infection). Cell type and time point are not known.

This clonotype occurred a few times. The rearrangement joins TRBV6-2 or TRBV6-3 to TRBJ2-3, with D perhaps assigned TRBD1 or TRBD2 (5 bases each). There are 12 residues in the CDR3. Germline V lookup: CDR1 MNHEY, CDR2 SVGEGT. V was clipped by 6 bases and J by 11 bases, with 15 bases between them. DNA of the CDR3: TGTGCCAGCAGGGGGACGTTGCAGCGGCAGTATTTT. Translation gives CASRGTLQRQYF.

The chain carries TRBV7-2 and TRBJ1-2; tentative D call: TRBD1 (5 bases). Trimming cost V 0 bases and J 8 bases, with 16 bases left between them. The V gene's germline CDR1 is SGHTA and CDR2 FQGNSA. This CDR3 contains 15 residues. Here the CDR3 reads CASSLAPRDEKGYTF. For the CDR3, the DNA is TGTGCCAGCAGCTTAGCCCCCCGGGACGAGAAAGGCTACACCTTC.

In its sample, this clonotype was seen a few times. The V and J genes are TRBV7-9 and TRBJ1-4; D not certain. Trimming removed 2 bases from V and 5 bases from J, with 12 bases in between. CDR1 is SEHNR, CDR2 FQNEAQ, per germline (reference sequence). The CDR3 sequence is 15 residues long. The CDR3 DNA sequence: TGTGCCAGCAGCTTATCGTCCGTGAGAAATGAAAAACTGTTTTTT. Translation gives CASSLSSVRNEKLFF.

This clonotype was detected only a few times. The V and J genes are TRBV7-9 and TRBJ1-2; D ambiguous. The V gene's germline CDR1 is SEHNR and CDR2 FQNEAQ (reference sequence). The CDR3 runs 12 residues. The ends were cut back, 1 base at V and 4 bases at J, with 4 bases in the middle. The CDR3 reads CASSLEAYGYTF. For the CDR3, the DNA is TGTGCCAGCAGCTTAGAGGCCTATGGCTACACCTTC. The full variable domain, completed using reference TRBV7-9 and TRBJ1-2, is DTGVSQNPRHKITKRGQNVTFRCDPISEHNRLYWYRQTLGQGPEFLTYFQNEAQLEKSRLLSDRFSAERPKGSFSTLEIQRTEQGDSAMYLCASSLEAYGYTFGSGTRLTVV.

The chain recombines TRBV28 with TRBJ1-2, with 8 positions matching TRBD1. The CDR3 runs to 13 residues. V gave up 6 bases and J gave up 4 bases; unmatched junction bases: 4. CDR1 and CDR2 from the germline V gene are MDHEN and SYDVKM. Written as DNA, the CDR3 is TGTGCCAGCAGGTCAGGGGGCGGCTATGGCTACACCTTC. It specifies CASRSGGGYGYTF.

The CDR3: CASSWDLGEQYF. The DNA for the CDR3 is TGTGCCAGCAGTTGGGACCTCGGGGAGCAGTACTTC. The rearrangement links TRBV6-2 or TRBV6-3 to TRBJ2-7; D tentatively reads TRBD1 or TRBD2 (5 bases each). Trimming left V 4 bases short and J 7 bases short, with 11 bases between. The CDR3 loop spans 12 amino acids. Germline V gene lookup returns CDR1 MNHEY and CDR2 SVGEGT.

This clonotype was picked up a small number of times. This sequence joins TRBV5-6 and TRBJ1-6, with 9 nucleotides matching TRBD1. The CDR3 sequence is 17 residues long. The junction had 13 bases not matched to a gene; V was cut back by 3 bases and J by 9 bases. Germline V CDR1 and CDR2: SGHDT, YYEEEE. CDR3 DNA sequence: TGTGCCAGCAGCTATATGGGACAGGGAATTTCCATTTCACCCCTCCACTTT. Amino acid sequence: CASSYMGQGISISPLHF. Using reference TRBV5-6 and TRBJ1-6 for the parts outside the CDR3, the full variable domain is DAGVTQSPTHLIKTRGQQVTLRCSPKSGHDTVSWYQQALGQGPQFIFQYYEEEERQRGNFPDRFSGHQFPNYSSELNVNALLLGDSALYLCASSYMGQGISISPLHFGNGTRLTVT.

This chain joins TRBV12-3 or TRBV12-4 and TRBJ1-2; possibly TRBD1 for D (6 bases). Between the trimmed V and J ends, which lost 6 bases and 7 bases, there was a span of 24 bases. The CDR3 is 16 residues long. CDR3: CASRPGQQGSPFGYTF. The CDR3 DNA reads TGTGCCAGCAGACCCGGACAACAGGGCTCCCCCTTTGGCTACACCTTC.

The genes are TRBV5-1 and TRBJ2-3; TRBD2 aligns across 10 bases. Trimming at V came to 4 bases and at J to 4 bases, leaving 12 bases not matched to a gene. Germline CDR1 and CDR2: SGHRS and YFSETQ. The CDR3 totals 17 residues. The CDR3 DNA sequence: TGCGCCAGCAGCCTGGAGGGAGCGGGGGGGCCTCCAGATACGCAGTATTTT. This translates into CASSLEGAGGPPDTQYF. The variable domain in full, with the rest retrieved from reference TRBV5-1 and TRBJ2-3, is KAGVTQTPRYLIKTRGQQVTLSCSPISGHRSVSWYQQTPGQGLQFLFEYFSETQRNKGNFPGRFSGRQFSNSRSEMNVSTLELGDSALYLCASSLEGAGGPPDTQYFGPGTRLTVL.

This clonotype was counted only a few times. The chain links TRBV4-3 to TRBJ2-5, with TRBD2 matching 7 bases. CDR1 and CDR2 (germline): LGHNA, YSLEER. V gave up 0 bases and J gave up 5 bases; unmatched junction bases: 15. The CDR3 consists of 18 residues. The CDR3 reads CASSQETGGQGRMETQYF. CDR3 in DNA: TGCGCCAGCAGCCAAGAAACGGGGGGTCAGGGAAGAATGGAGACCCAGTACTTC.

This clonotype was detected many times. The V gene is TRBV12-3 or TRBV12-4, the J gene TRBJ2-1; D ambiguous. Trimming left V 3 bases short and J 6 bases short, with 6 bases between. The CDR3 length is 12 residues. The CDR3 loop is CASSLVSNEQFF. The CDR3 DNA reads TGTGCCAGCAGTTTGGTTAGCAATGAGCAGTTCTTC.

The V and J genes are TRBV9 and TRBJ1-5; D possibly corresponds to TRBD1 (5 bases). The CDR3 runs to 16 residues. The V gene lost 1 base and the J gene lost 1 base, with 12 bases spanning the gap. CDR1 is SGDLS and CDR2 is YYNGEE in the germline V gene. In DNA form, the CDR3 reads TGTGCCAGCAGCGTAACTGGGGGGGGAAGCAATCAGCCCCAGCATTTT. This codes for CASSVTGGGSNQPQHF.

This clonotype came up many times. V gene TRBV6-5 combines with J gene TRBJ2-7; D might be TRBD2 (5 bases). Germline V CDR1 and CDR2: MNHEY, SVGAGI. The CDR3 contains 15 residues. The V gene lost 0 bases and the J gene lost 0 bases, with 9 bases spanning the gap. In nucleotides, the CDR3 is TGTGCCAGCAGTTACTCGCTGGGAGCCTCCTACGAGCAGTACTTC. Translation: CASSYSLGASYEQYF.

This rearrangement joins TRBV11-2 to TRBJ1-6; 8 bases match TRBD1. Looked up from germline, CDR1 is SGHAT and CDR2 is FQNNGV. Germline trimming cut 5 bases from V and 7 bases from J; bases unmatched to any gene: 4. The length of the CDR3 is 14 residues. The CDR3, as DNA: TGTGCCAGCAGCACCCACAGGGGGAATTCACCCCTCCACTTT. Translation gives CASSTHRGNSPLHF.

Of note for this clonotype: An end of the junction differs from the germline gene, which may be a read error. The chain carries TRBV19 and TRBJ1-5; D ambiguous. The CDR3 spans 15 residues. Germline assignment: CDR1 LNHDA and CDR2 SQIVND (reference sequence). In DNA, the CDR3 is TGTGCCAGTATTGTGACAATGTATAGCAATCAGACCCAGCATTTT. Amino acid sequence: CASIVTMYSNQTQHF.

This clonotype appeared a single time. The CDR3 region has the DNA TGTGCCAGCAGCGCGAGACAGGGGACCGGGGAGCTGTTTTTT. This translates into CASSARQGTGELFF. The chain couples TRBV5-5 to TRBJ2-2; 8 nucleotides match TRBD1. CDR1 is SGHKS, CDR2 YYEKEE, per germline (reference sequence). The CDR3 sequence is 14 residues long. The junction had 4 bases not matched to a gene; V was cut back by 4 bases and J by 5 bases.

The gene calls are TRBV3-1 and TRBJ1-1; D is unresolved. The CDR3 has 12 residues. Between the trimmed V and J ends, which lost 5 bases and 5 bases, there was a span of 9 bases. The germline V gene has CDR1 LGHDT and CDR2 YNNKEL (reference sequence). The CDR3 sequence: CASSLQKTEAFF. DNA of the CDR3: TGTGCCAGCAGCTTACAGAAGACTGAAGCTTTCTTT.

The CDR3 sequence: CASQGGPNTEAFF. The CDR3 bases are TGTGCCAGCCAAGGGGGACCGAACACTGAAGCTTTCTTT. V gene TRBV6-5 combines with J gene TRBJ1-1; possibly TRBD1 for D (6 bases). The CDR3 covers 13 residues. V lost 8 bases and J lost 1, with 11 bases in between. Germline-derived CDR1 and CDR2 are MNHEY and SVGAGI.

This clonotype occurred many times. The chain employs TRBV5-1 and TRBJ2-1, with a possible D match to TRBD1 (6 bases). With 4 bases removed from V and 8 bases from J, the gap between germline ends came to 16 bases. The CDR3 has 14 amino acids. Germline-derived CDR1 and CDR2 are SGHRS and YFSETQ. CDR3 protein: CASSPRQVSHEQFF. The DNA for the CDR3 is TGCGCCAGCAGCCCCAGACAGGTTTCACATGAGCAGTTCTTC.

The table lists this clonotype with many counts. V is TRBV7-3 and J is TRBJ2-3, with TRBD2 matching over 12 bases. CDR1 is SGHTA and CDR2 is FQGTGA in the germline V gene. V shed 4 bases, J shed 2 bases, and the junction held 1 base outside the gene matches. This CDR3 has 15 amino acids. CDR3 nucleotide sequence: TGTGCCAGCAGCTGGACTAGCGGGATCACAGATACGCAGTATTTT. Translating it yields CASSWTSGITDTQYF.

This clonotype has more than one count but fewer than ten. The CDR3 DNA is TGTGCCAGCAGCCAAGGCCGCGGGACTATGAGCACAGATACGCAGTATTTT. Translated: CASSQGRGTMSTDTQYF. The chain recombines TRBV3-1 with TRBJ2-3; 7 nucleotides line up with TRBD2. The J segment lost 0 bases and the V segment lost 1 base, leaving 7 bases of the junction unmatched. Germline loops: CDR1 LGHDT, CDR2 YNNKEL (reference sequence). This CDR3 is 17 amino acids long.

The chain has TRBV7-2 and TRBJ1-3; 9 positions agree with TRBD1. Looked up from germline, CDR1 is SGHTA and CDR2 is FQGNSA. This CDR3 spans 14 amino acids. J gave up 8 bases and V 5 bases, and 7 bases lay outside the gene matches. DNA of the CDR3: TGTGCCAGCAGCACGGACAGGGGTAGAGACACCATATATTTT. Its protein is CASSTDRGRDTIYF.